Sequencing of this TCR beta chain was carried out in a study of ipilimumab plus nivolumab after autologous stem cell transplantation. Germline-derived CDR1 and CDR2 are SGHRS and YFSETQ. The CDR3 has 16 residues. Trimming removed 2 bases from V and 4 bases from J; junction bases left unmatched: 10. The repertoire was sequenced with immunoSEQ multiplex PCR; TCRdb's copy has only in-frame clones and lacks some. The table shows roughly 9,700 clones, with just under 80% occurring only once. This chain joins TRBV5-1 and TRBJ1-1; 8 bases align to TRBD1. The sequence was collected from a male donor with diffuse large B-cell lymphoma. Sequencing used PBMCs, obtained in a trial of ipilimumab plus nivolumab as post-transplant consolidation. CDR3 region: CASSLGQGALGTEAFF. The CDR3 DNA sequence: TGCGCCAGCAGCTTAGGGCAGGGGGCCTTGGGCACTGAAGCTTTCTTT.